Listed below are T cell receptor beta chains from one sample, sequenced in a study of human T cells and chemical hapten exposure. In TCRdb, the RACE reads were re-called with MiXCR into one record per CDR3 protein. The profile shows 200,000 to 300,000 distinct CDR3 sequences, around 9.3% of them singletons. Sequences were derived from whole blood, sampled in connection with sensitization to the hapten diphenylcyclopropenone (DPC). These receptors all stem from a woman aged 40 to 50 with alopecia areata. Some clones in this sample may be carry-over from other donors' samples. Each CDR3 is given with its conserved first and last residue. A D gene is named only where the DNA matches it firmly. Only part of the rows carry a size: once, few, many, or a class if the clone is expanded.

length | J | D | size | V | CDR3 | DNA
13 | TRBJ2-7 | - | few | TRBV28 | CASSVSGPYEQYF | TGTGCCAGCAGTGTGAGCGGCCCCTACGAGCAGTACTTC
17 | TRBJ2-1 | TRBD2 | few | TRBV30 | CAWSVGFGLAGVYEQFF | TGTGCCTGGAGTGTAGGTTTCGGACTAGCGGGAGTCTATGAGCAGTTCTTC
14 | TRBJ2-3 | - | few | TRBV27 | CASSFVGSTDTQYF | TGTGCCAGCAGTTTTGTAGGATCCACAGATACGCAGTATTTT
15 | TRBJ1-2 | TRBD1 | - | TRBV7-2 | CASSPVGQGNDGYTF | TGTGCCAGCAGCCCAGTGGGACAGGGGAACGATGGCTACACCTTC
17 | TRBJ2-5 | TRBD2 | - | TRBV25-1 | CASSRGLAGGLGETQYF | TGTGCCAGCTCCAGGGGGCTAGCGGGAGGCTTGGGGGAGACCCAGTACTTC
15 | TRBJ2-2 | TRBD2 | few | TRBV6-2/TRBV6-3 | CASRRLAGGTGELFF | TGTGCCAGCAGGCGACTAGCGGGAGGGACCGGGGAGCTGTTTTTT
18 | TRBJ2-1 | TRBD2 | - | TRBV27 | CASSRETSGRASYNEQFF | TGTGCCAGCAGCCGGGAGACTAGCGGGAGGGCCTCCTACAATGAGCAGTTCTTC
12 | TRBJ2-1 | TRBD2 | many | TRBV7-2 | CASSSLAGEQFF | TGTGCCAGCAGTTCCCTAGCGGGAGAGCAGTTCTTC
14 | TRBJ1-5 | - | - | TRBV12-3/TRBV12-4 | CASSYMNSNQPQHF | TGTGCCAGCAGTTATATGAATAGCAATCAGCCCCAGCATTTT
16 | TRBJ2-2 | - | many | TRBV5-6 | CASSLDGAWYTGELFF | TGTGCCAGCAGCTTGGATGGAGCATGGTACACCGGGGAGCTGTTTTTT
11 | TRBJ2-1 | TRBD2 | few | TRBV28 | CAIARGGPQFF | TGTGCCATAGCACGGGGGGGTCCTCAGTTCTTC
13 | TRBJ2-5 | - | - | TRBV7-9 | CASSARFQETQYF | TGTGCCAGCAGCGCTCGGTTCCAAGAGACCCAGTACTTC
14 | TRBJ2-3 | TRBD2 | many | TRBV20-1 | CSQTSGGIHDTQYF | TGCAGTCAAACTAGCGGGGGGATTCATGATACGCAGTATTTT
17 | TRBJ1-1 | - | - | TRBV27 | CASSPRVGGALNTEAFF | TGTGCCAGCAGTCCCCGTGTGGGGGGGGCGTTGAACACTGAAGCTTTCTTT
11 | TRBJ2-7 | - | many | TRBV20-1 | CSARDGWEQYF | TGCAGTGCTAGAGATGGATGGGAGCAGTACTTC
13 | TRBJ2-2 | - | - | TRBV20-1 | CSARTANTGELFF | TGCAGTGCGAGGACAGCGAACACCGGGGAGCTGTTTTTT
14 | TRBJ1-1 | TRBD1 | - | TRBV20-1 | CSAKAGGPNTEAFF | TGCAGTGCTAAGGCAGGGGGCCCGAACACTGAAGCTTTCTTT
14 | TRBJ2-3 | - | few | TRBV5-1 | CASSRDSGTDTQYF | TGCGCCAGCAGTCGGGACTCCGGGACAGATACGCAGTATTTT
15 | TRBJ2-1 | - | - | TRBV6-6 | CASSYLDSYYNEQFF | TGTGCCAGCAGTTACCTGGACAGTTACTACAATGAGCAGTTCTTC
15 | TRBJ1-1 | - | - | TRBV11-2 | CASSLDPNSPTEAFF | TGTGCCAGCAGCTTAGACCCCAACTCTCCCACTGAAGCTTTCTTT
14 | TRBJ1-1 | - | - | TRBV11-2 | CASSNRALRTEAFF | TGTGCCAGCAGCAACCGGGCCCTACGCACTGAAGCTTTCTTT
13 | TRBJ2-3 | - | few | TRBV24-1 | CATSDGGSDTQYF | TGTGCCACCAGTGATGGCGGATCAGATACGCAGTATTTT
15 | TRBJ2-1 | - | few | TRBV7-2 | CASSLFGQGGDEQFF | TGTGCCAGCAGCTTATTCGGGCAGGGCGGCGATGAGCAGTTCTTC
15 | TRBJ1-1 | TRBD1 | - | TRBV2 | CASRIDRVSVTEAFF | TGTGCCAGCAGGATCGACAGGGTTTCGGTCACTGAAGCTTTCTTT
15 | TRBJ2-7 | TRBD2 | - | TRBV6-2/TRBV6-3 | CASSSFSGFPYEQYF | TGTGCCAGCAGCTCCTTTAGCGGGTTCCCCTACGAGCAGTACTTC
12 | TRBJ2-7 | - | few | TRBV6-2/TRBV6-3 | CASRRPGYEQYF | TGTGCCAGCCGAAGACCGGGATATGAGCAGTACTTC